This T cell receptor beta chain derives from a study of CDR3 diversity in severe acne. TCRdb redid the calling of the PCR reads with MiXCR, one entry per CDR3 protein. The top ten hold roughly an eighth of the sample, which has about 84,000 distinct CDR3 sequences, around 49% seen once. Sample: blood. The sequence was collected from a male donor in good health, without acne.

CDR3 region: CASSARTGGFDSPLHF. DNA for the CDR3: TGTGCCAGCAGCGCCCGGACAGGGGGCTTCGATTCACCCCTCCACTTT. This chain connects TRBV25-1 to TRBJ1-6; TRBD1 matches at 11 bases. CDR3 length: 16 amino acids. Germline loops: CDR1 MGHDK, CDR2 SYGVNS. After removal of 6 bases from V and 8 bases from J, the junction contained 9 bases not matched to a gene.